The rows below give T cell receptor beta chains drawn from one sample of a study of CXCR3-negative and CXCR3-positive naive CD8 T cells. One entry per CDR3 protein, without DNA, is what TCRdb gives after re-calling the 5' RACE reads. The clone table shows approximately 56,000 distinct CDR3 sequences, with the ten largest holding 20% to 25%. Sequenced material: memory CD8+ T cells from blood. The source of these receptors is a human donor in good health. Some clones in this sample may be carry-over from other donors' samples. Each CDR3 is given with its conserved first and last residue.

>TRBV29-1|16|TRBJ2-2
CSVEEGTESNTGELFF
>TRBV4-3|16|TRBJ2-1
CASSQDRASGNNEQFF
>TRBV9|20|TRBJ2-6
CASSVAGWGQESSGANVLTF
>TRBV29-1|13|TRBJ2-5
CSVEGSAQETQYF
>TRBV3-1|15|TRBJ1-1
CASSQDYGGNTEAFF
>TRBV13|14|TRBJ2-7
CASSLLAGPRKQYF
>TRBV29-1|13|TRBJ2-2
CSVEAANTGELFF
>TRBV2|16|TRBJ2-3
CASSVGTRRGTDTQYF
>TRBV29-1|13|TRBJ2-7
CSVVQGLTYEQYF
>TRBV14|12|TRBJ1-1
CASSQTNTEAFF
>TRBV6-4|14|TRBJ2-1
CASSGGAPNNEQLF
>TRBV7-9|14|TRBJ2-5
CASSLVDSAETQYF
>TRBV29-1|13|TRBJ2-2
CSVVGTNTGELFF
>TRBV29-1|15|TRBJ1-2
CSVAGNPDINYGYTF
>TRBV29-1|16|TRBJ2-2
CSVSAGGNSFTGELFF
>TRBV15|16|TRBJ2-1
CATSIFGGEPHNEQFF
>TRBV6-1|14|TRBJ2-2
CASSEGGDTGELFF
>TRBV29-1|12|TRBJ2-7
CSVEDLAYEQYF
>TRBV7-9|13|TRBJ1-4
CASSGTGNEKLFF
>TRBV29-1|15|TRBJ2-7
CSVGPGQGISYEQYF
>TRBV4-1|12|TRBJ1-1
CASSQDARKAFF
>TRBV10-3|16|TRBJ1-1
CAISESTLGMNTEAFF
>TRBV28|12|TRBJ2-7
CASTSTSYEQYF
>TRBV7-2|15|TRBJ2-7
CASSVTGTGSYEQYF
>TRBV29-1|11|TRBJ2-1
CSVEREPTQFF
>TRBV19|14|TRBJ2-1
CASSTPIATEEQFF
>TRBV6-2/TRBV6-3|11|TRBJ2-1
CASSLVHEQFF
>TRBV4-2|15|TRBJ2-2
CASSQLAGDTGELFF
>TRBV12-3/TRBV12-4|15|TRBJ2-7
CASSLRGGASYEQYF
>TRBV29-1|14|TRBJ2-3
CSVEGAYSTDTQYF
>TRBV29-1|17|TRBJ2-7
CSVEDFAGERSSYEQYF